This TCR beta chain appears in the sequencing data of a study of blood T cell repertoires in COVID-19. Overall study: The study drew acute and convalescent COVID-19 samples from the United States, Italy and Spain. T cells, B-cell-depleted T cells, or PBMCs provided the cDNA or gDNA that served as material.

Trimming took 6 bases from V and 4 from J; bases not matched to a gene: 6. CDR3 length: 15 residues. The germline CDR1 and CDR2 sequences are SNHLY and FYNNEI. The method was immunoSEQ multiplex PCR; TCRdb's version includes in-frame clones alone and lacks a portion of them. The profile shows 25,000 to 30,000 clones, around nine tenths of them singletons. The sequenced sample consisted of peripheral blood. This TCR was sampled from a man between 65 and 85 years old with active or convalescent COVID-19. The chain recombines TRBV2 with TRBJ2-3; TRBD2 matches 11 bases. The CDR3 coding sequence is TGTGCCAGCAGGGCTACTAGCGGGGGAGCAGATACGCAGTATTTT. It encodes CASRATSGGADTQYF.